This is a list of T cell receptor beta chains from one sample in a study of blood T cell repertoires in COVID-19. Repertoires were generated with immunoSEQ multiplex PCR, while TCRdb's copy carries only in-frame clones and drops some. The data contain 650,000 to 800,000 clones, 85% to 90% of them singletons. The sequenced sample was peripheral blood. The receptors come from a woman under 30 with acute or convalescent COVID-19. Both conserved end residues are part of each CDR3. D genes are given only for firm matches. Size values are once, few and many counts, or a class for expanded clones, and some rows have none.

d_gene,j_gene,abundance,v_gene,CDR3nt,CDR3aa
TRBD1,TRBJ1-5,-,TRBV19,TGTGCCAGTAGGTGGGACAGTAGCAATCAGCCCCAGCATTTT,CASRWDSSNQPQHF
TRBD1,TRBJ2-2,-,TRBV7-2,TGTGCCAGCAGCCCCCGCTACCAGGGGGACACCGGGGAGCTGTTTTTT,CASSPRYQGDTGELFF
TRBD1,TRBJ1-2,-,TRBV4-3,TGCGCCAGCAGCCCTACTACAGGGGGCTCCGGTGGCTACACCTTC,CASSPTTGGSGGYTF
-,TRBJ1-5,-,TRBV19,TGTGCCAGTAGTATAGCCGCGTATAGCAATCAGCCCCAGCATTTT,CASSIAAYSNQPQHF
-,TRBJ2-7,-,TRBV27,TGTGCCAGCAGTCAGGGGAAACACGAGCAGTACTTC,CASSQGKHEQYF
-,TRBJ1-3,once,TRBV27,TGTGCCAGCAGTGCAGAACACTCTGGAAACACCATATATTTT,CASSAEHSGNTIYF
-,TRBJ1-3,-,TRBV7-9,TGTGCCAGCAGCGTCGAGGCATTGGCCGGAAACACCATATATTTT,CASSVEALAGNTIYF
-,TRBJ2-7,-,TRBV5-8,TGTGCCAGCAGCCCCAGAAACGAGCAGTACTTC,CASSPRNEQYF
-,TRBJ1-5,-,TRBV23-1,TGCGCCAGCAGCCGGACACCGAATCAGCCCCAGCATTTT,CASSRTPNQPQHF
TRBD1,TRBJ2-2,-,TRBV4-3,TGCGCCAGCAGCCAAGTTCACGGGACAGACTACACCGGGGAGCTGTTTTTT,CASSQVHGTDYTGELFF
-,TRBJ1-2,-,TRBV7-2,TGTGCCACCTTGAGGGAGCTCTATGGCTACACCTTC,CATLRELYGYTF
-,TRBJ1-2,-,TRBV25-1,TGTGCCAGTGGACAAAACTATGGCTACACCTTC,CASGQNYGYTF
TRBD1,TRBJ1-1,-,TRBV5-1,TGCGCCAGCAGTTACTGGGACAGGGACACTGAAGCTTTCTTT,CASSYWDRDTEAFF
TRBD2,TRBJ2-1,-,TRBV7-9,TGTGCCAGCAGCTGGGTGGCTAGCGGTTCGTCTGATGAGCAGTTCTTC,CASSWVASGSSDEQFF
-,TRBJ2-2,-,TRBV9,TGTGCCAGCAGCGTAGTTGCGGACACCGGGGAGCTGTTTTTT,CASSVVADTGELFF
TRBD1,TRBJ1-2,-,TRBV6-1,TGTGCCAGCAGTGAAACCAGGGGGCAAGTCAGTGGCTACACCTTC,CASSETRGQVSGYTF
TRBD1,TRBJ2-1,-,TRBV24-1,TGTGCCACCAGTGAATGGGGACAGAGCTCCTACAATGAGCAGTTCTTC,CATSEWGQSSYNEQFF
-,TRBJ1-3,-,TRBV4-3,TGCGCCAGCAGACTACAGGGCCCCTCTGGAAACACCATATATTTT,CASRLQGPSGNTIYF
-,TRBJ2-7,-,TRBV5-6,TGTGCCAGCAGCTTACGACAGATACTCTACGAGCAGTACTTC,CASSLRQILYEQYF
TRBD1,TRBJ1-2,-,TRBV4-1,TGCGCCAGCAGCCAAGAGCCAGGGGGCAGCTATGGCTACACCTTC,CASSQEPGGSYGYTF
-,TRBJ1-1,-,TRBV28,TGTGCCAGCAAGATCGGGGGGCCCTATGAAGCTTTCTTT,CASKIGGPYEAFF
TRBD1,TRBJ2-7,-,TRBV5-1,TGCGCCAGCAGCTTCGGGACAGGGGGAGGCCCCTCCTACGAGCAGTACTTC,CASSFGTGGGPSYEQYF
-,TRBJ1-6,-,TRBV5-1,TGCGCCAGCCCTGCGGGGTATTGGGCAGAGGGCAATTCACCCCTCCACTTT,CASPAGYWAEGNSPLHF
-,TRBJ1-1,-,TRBV7-9,TGTGCCAGCAGCACAGGGTTGGCCACTGAAGCTTTCTTT,CASSTGLATEAFF
-,TRBJ2-7,-,TRBV11-2,TGTGCCAGCAGCCCCGGGGGAAACGAGCAGTACTTC,CASSPGGNEQYF
TRBD1,TRBJ1-2,few,TRBV7-2,TGTGCCAGCAGCTTAAGGTGGGACGGGACAGGGGGAGGCTACACCTTC,CASSLRWDGTGGGYTF
-,TRBJ1-1,-,TRBV6-1,TGTGCCAGCAGTGAAGCGAGGGGGTCCACTGAAGCTTTCTTT,CASSEARGSTEAFF
-,TRBJ1-1,-,TRBV19,TGTGCCAGTAGTATAATTTTTTGGGGCCGGCAGGGGATCACTGAAGCTTTCTTT,CASSIIFWGRQGITEAFF
-,TRBJ1-2,-,TRBV7-2,TGTGCCAGCAGCTTAGACAATCCCTATGGCTACACCTTC,CASSLDNPYGYTF
TRBD1,TRBJ1-2,-,TRBV24-1,TGTGCCACCAGTGATCGGGACAGGGTCGGTGGCTACACCTTC,CATSDRDRVGGYTF
TRBD2,TRBJ2-1,-,TRBV7-9,TGTGCCAGCAGCTTAGGGGGAGGGGACAATGAGCAGTTCTTC,CASSLGGGDNEQFF
TRBD1,TRBJ1-2,-,TRBV18,TGTGCCAGCTCGCCAGGACAGGGTGACCGATATGGCTACACCTTC,CASSPGQGDRYGYTF
-,TRBJ1-2,-,TRBV14,TGTGCCAGCACCCCTCCGGGGTGCTATGGCTACACCTTC,CASTPPGCYGYTF
-,TRBJ1-1,-,TRBV18,TGTGCCAGCTCACCGGGGCTGGCGTGGACTGAAGCTTTCTTT,CASSPGLAWTEAFF
-,TRBJ1-1,-,TRBV27,TGTGCCAGCAGTTTATCCGGTGGTACGAACACTGAAGCTTTCTTT,CASSLSGGTNTEAFF
-,TRBJ2-2,-,TRBV7-9,TGTGCCAGCAGCTCCCGACAGGCCGCCAACACCGGGGAGCTGTTTTTT,CASSSRQAANTGELFF
-,TRBJ2-3,-,TRBV6-5,TGTGCCAGCAGCCGACCAGGTGATACGCAGTATTTT,CASSRPGDTQYF
TRBD2,TRBJ2-7,-,TRBV4-1,TGCGCCAGCAGCCACGGACTAGCGGGGGGTTCCTACGAGCAGTACTTC,CASSHGLAGGSYEQYF
-,TRBJ1-1,-,TRBV10-3,TGTGCCATCAGTGAGAGAGTACAGAGCCCTGAAGCTTTCTTT,CAISERVQSPEAFF
-,TRBJ1-3,-,TRBV9,TGTGCCAGCAGCGTAGATGCAGGGTTGGGTTTAAACACCATATATTTT,CASSVDAGLGLNTIYF
-,TRBJ1-1,-,TRBV19,TGTGCCAGTAGTATAGGCGGCGGAACCACTGAAGCTTTCTTT,CASSIGGGTTEAFF
-,TRBJ2-7,once,TRBV5-1,TGCGCCAGCAGTTCTAACCGGGACTCCCGACGCTACGAGCAGTACTTC,CASSSNRDSRRYEQYF
-,TRBJ1-1,-,TRBV3-1/TRBV3-2,TGTGCCAGCAGCCAAGGGGCAGGGGCTTGGACTGAAGCTTTCTTT,CASSQGAGAWTEAFF
TRBD1,TRBJ2-7,-,TRBV19,TGTGCCAGTAGTATGGGACGACAGGGCCCTTGGGAGCAGTACTTC,CASSMGRQGPWEQYF